Each of the 32 T cell receptor beta chains below was sequenced from the same sample in a study of T cell responses to AZD1222 COVID-19 vaccine. The method was immunoSEQ multiplex PCR; TCRdb's version includes in-frame clones alone and lacks a portion of them. The table records 50,000 to 65,000 clones, roughly 87% of them present only once. The sequencing used peripheral blood, collected 28 days after the second AZD1222 dose. The receptors originated from an adult who received the AZD1222 COVID-19 vaccine.

This clone was recorded once. The chain is built from TRBV7-2 and TRBJ2-1; TRBD2 aligns across 12 bases. V dropped 4 bases and J dropped 2; count of bases not matched to a gene: 3. CDR3 length equals 16 residues. CDR1 SGHTA and CDR2 FQGNSA come from the germline V gene. This chain's CDR3 is CASSWTSGIAYNEQFF. In nucleotides, the CDR3 is TGTGCCAGCAGCTGGACTAGCGGGATTGCCTACAATGAGCAGTTCTTC.

The V and J genes are TRBV7-9 and TRBJ2-1, with D perhaps matching TRBD1 (6 bases). There are 12 residues in the CDR3. V lost 2 bases, J lost 7 bases, and 6 bases lay in between. Germline V gene data show CDR1 as SEHNR and CDR2 as FQNEAQ (reference sequence). CDR3 region: CASSLQGNEQFF. CDR3 nucleotides: TGTGCCAGCAGCTTACAGGGGAATGAGCAGTTCTTC. Drawing the rest from reference TRBV7-9 and TRBJ2-1, the complete variable domain is DTGVSQNPRHKITKRGQNVTFRCDPISEHNRLYWYRQTLGQGPEFLTYFQNEAQLEKSRLLSDRFSAERPKGSFSTLEIQRTEQGDSAMYLCASSLQGNEQFFGPGTRLTVL.

The rearrangement uses TRBV24-1 and TRBJ1-5, with a tentative D call TRBD1 (6 bases). Germline assignment: CDR1 KGHDR and CDR2 SFDVKD. Between the trimmed V and J ends, which lost 12 bases and 2 bases, there was a span of 19 bases. The CDR3 spans 15 residues. This CDR3 is CAPLSLAGGNQPQHF. Here the CDR3 DNA reads TGTGCCCCCTTGAGTTTGGCAGGGGGCAATCAGCCCCAGCATTTT.

Here the CDR3 reads CASTPGTNYGYTF. The CDR3, as DNA: TGTGCCAGCACCCCAGGGACTAACTATGGCTACACCTTC. The rearrangement uses TRBV28 and TRBJ1-2, with D possibly being TRBD1 (5 bases). CDR3 length: 13 residues. V lost 7 bases and J 0 bases, leaving 9 bases between the germline ends. Per the germline V gene, CDR1 is MDHEN and CDR2 is SYDVKM.

This chain uses TRBV5-6 with TRBJ1-5; 9 nucleotides match TRBD1. The V gene's germline CDR1 is SGHDT and CDR2 YYEEEE. J gave up 1 base and V 2 bases, and 7 bases lay outside the gene matches. This CDR3 spans 17 amino acids. The CDR3 protein is CASSLGTGIWSNQPQHF. The CDR3 DNA follows: TGTGCCAGCAGCTTAGGGACAGGGATATGGAGCAATCAGCCCCAGCATTTT.

The gene calls are TRBV6-5 and TRBJ2-1; TRBD2 matches at 14 bases. V lost 8 bases and J lost 6; bases outside the gene matches: 6. Germline values: CDR1 MNHEY, CDR2 SVGAGI. This CDR3 has 15 amino acids. This CDR3 is CASHRLAGGGNEQFF. In nucleotides, the CDR3 is TGTGCCAGCCATCGACTAGCGGGAGGGGGCAATGAGCAGTTCTTC.

The chain uses TRBV6-1 and TRBJ2-2; D may correspond to TRBD1 or TRBD2 (5 bases each). The CDR3 totals 13 residues. Germline V gene data show CDR1 as MNHNS and CDR2 as SASEGT. V was cut by 1 base and J by 9 bases, with 9 bases left in between. The CDR3 bases are TGTGCCAGCAGTGAAGTGACGGGACGGGAGCTGTTTTTT. Translated: CASSEVTGRELFF.

The J gene is TRBJ2-1, the V gene TRBV11-3, with unresolved D. Germline CDR1 and CDR2: SGHNT and YENEEA. V was cut by 4 bases and J by 8 bases, with 15 bases left in between. This CDR3 spans 14 amino acids. The CDR3 loop is CASSYTARTHEQFF. Here the CDR3 DNA reads TGTGCCAGCAGCTATACCGCACGGACCCATGAGCAGTTCTTC.

This chain uses TRBV27 with TRBJ2-2, with TRBD2 matching 11 bases. After removal of 6 bases from V and 0 bases from J, the junction contained 6 bases not matched to a gene. The CDR3 has 17 residues. Germline V gene lookup returns CDR1 MNHEY and CDR2 SMNVEV (reference sequence). Here the CDR3 reads CASRRLAGPTNTGELFF. Written as DNA, the CDR3 is TGTGCCAGCAGACGACTAGCGGGGCCAACGAACACCGGGGAGCTGTTTTTT.

This clone was seen only once. This chain connects TRBV10-3 to TRBJ2-3, with TRBD1 matching over 9 bases. Germline V gives CDR1 ENHRY, CDR2 SYGVKD. The trim removed 4 bases at V and 4 bases at J, leaving 6 bases unmatched. The length of the CDR3 is 15 residues. The CDR3 sequence: CAISATDRGADTQYF. The CDR3 coding sequence is TGTGCCATCAGTGCAACCGACAGGGGGGCAGATACGCAGTATTTT.

V gene TRBV5-4 combines with J gene TRBJ2-2; 9 positions agree with TRBD2. In germline, CDR1 is SGHNT, CDR2 YYREEE (reference sequence). The junction had 4 bases not matched to a gene; V was cut back by 5 bases and J by 2 bases. CDR3 length equals 15 residues. DNA of the CDR3: TGTGCCAGCAGTTATAGCGGGGGTAACACCGGGGAGCTGTTTTTT. It yields the protein CASSYSGGNTGELFF. Full variable domain (outside the CDR3, taken from reference TRBV5-4 and TRBJ2-2): ETGVTQSPTHLIKTRGQQVTLRCSSQSGHNTVSWYQQALGQGPQFIFQYYREEENGRGNFPPRFSGLQFPNYSSELNVNALELDDSALYLCASSYSGGNTGELFFGEGSRLTVL.

The chain combines TRBV6-5 with TRBJ1-2, with D possibly TRBD1 on 5 matching bases. The CDR3 spans 14 residues. Per the germline V gene, CDR1 is MNHEY and CDR2 is SVGAGI. V lost 0 bases to trimming and J lost 6 bases, with 11 bases between them. The CDR3 DNA sequence: TGTGCCAGCAGTTACTCGGGGCTTTCGAATGGCTACACCTTC. Protein: CASSYSGLSNGYTF.

CDR3 region: CASSSRLSYEQYF. The CDR3 DNA is TGTGCCAGCAGCTCGCGACTCTCCTACGAGCAGTACTTC. The genes are TRBV11-2 and TRBJ2-7; D is ambiguous. This CDR3 region has 13 residues. The ends were cut back, 4 bases at V and 0 bases at J, with 7 bases in the middle. CDR1 SGHAT and CDR2 FQNNGV come from the germline V gene.

A single count supports this clone. The chain employs TRBV7-6 and TRBJ2-3; 9 bases fit TRBD1. Germline values: CDR1 SGHVS, CDR2 FNYEAQ. The CDR3 totals 19 residues. After removal of 4 bases from V and 2 bases from J, the junction contained 16 bases not matched to a gene. The CDR3, as DNA: TGTGCCAGCAGCTGGGGCAGGGAACAGGGGGCGGGAGCCACAGATACGCAGTATTTT. Translated, it gives CASSWGREQGAGATDTQYF.

The CDR3, as DNA: TGTGCCAGTAGTTCTCGGACCGGGGAGACCCAGTACTTC. Translated, it gives CASSSRTGETQYF. V usage is TRBV19 and J usage is TRBJ2-5; no clear D. Deletions cut 5 bases from V and 5 bases from J, with 12 bases between. Germline V lookup: CDR1 LNHDA, CDR2 SQIVND (reference sequence). This CDR3 has 13 amino acids.

The chain carries TRBV11-1 and TRBJ2-7; 13 bases map to TRBD2. With V trimmed by 5 bases and J by 9 bases, 10 bases remained unmatched. The CDR3 is made up of 15 amino acids. Germline V gene lookup returns CDR1 SGHAT and CDR2 FQDESV (reference sequence). CDR3 protein: CASSLSGLAGALQYF. CDR3 nucleotide sequence: TGTGCCAGCAGCCTCTCTGGACTAGCGGGAGCATTGCAGTACTTC. The full variable domain, its missing parts supplied by reference TRBV11-1 and TRBJ2-7, is EAEVAQSPRYKITEKSQAVAFWCDPISGHATLYWYRQILGQGPELLVQFQDESVVDDSQLPKDRFSAERLKGVDSTLKIQPAELGDSAMYLCASSLSGLAGALQYFGPGTRLTVT.

The chain uses TRBV19 and TRBJ1-1; the match to TRBD1 covers 9 bases. J lost 11 bases, V lost 4 bases, and 11 bases had no gene match. CDR3 length: 14 amino acids. In germline, CDR1 is LNHDA, CDR2 SQIVND (reference sequence). Here the CDR3 reads CASSTRDRAPLAFF. In DNA, the CDR3 is TGTGCCAGTAGTACCCGGGACAGGGCCCCCCTGGCTTTCTTT.

The V and J genes are TRBV12-3 or TRBV12-4 and TRBJ2-5; 9 nucleotides agree with TRBD1. The CDR3 loop spans 13 amino acids. The V segment lost 6 bases and the J segment 5 bases; nucleotides outside the gene matches: 4. This chain's CDR3 is CASRGQGHETQYF. CDR3 nucleotide sequence: TGTGCCAGCAGGGGACAGGGTCACGAGACCCAGTACTTC.

This rearrangement joins TRBV28 to TRBJ1-1, with TRBD1 matching 7 bases. Germline-derived CDR1 and CDR2 are MDHEN and SYDVKM. J lost 0 bases, V lost 6 bases, and 4 bases had no gene match. The CDR3 sequence is 14 residues long. CDR3 sequence: CASRPGTVNTEAFF. The CDR3 DNA reads as TGTGCCAGCAGACCCGGGACAGTGAACACTGAAGCTTTCTTT.

J is TRBJ1-1 and V is TRBV19, with a possible D match to TRBD1 (5 bases). V was cut by 5 bases and J by 6 bases, with 16 bases left in between. CDR3 size: 14 residues. Germline loops: CDR1 LNHDA, CDR2 SQIVND (reference sequence). The CDR3 DNA sequence: TGTGCCAGTAGTCAGGCCCCGGGGCGGTCTGAAGCTTTCTTT. It translates to CASSQAPGRSEAFF.

The chain combines TRBV2 with TRBJ1-5, with no clear D. The CDR3 runs to 17 residues. V was cut by 5 bases and J by 0 bases, with 17 bases left in between. The germline CDR1 and CDR2 sequences are SNHLY and FYNNEI. The CDR3 here is CASSPESTLHSNQPQHF. In nucleotides, the CDR3 is TGTGCCAGCAGTCCTGAGTCAACTTTACATAGCAATCAGCCCCAGCATTTT.

The chain employs TRBV30 and TRBJ1-1; a possible D gene is TRBD1 (5 bases). This CDR3 has 14 residues. V was clipped by 2 bases and J by 1 base, with 11 bases between them. The germline V gene has CDR1 GTSNPN and CDR2 SVGIG (reference sequence). This chain's CDR3 is CAWSPGLANTEAFF. In nucleotides, the CDR3 is TGTGCCTGGAGTCCGGGACTCGCGAACACTGAAGCTTTCTTT.

The chain links TRBV6-5 to TRBJ2-4; 8 bases align to TRBD1. Germline CDR1 MNHEY, CDR2 SVGAGI. This CDR3 region has 15 residues. J was trimmed by 9 bases and V by 6 bases; bases with no gene match: 13. CDR3 protein: CASRDTGQGRSIQYF. CDR3 bases: TGTGCCAGCAGAGATACTGGACAGGGCCGGAGCATTCAGTACTTC.

This clone occurred a few times. The chain has TRBV19 and TRBJ1-1; weak D call: TRBD1 (5 bases). V lost 5 bases to trimming and J lost 4 bases, with 11 bases between them. CDR3 length equals 13 residues. The germline CDR1 and CDR2 sequences are LNHDA and SQIVND (reference sequence). The CDR3 DNA reads as TGTGCCAGTAGTCAGGGACGGGGCACTGAAGCTTTCTTT. This encodes CASSQGRGTEAFF.

The rearrangement joins TRBV2 to TRBJ1-6; D ambiguous. In germline, CDR1 is SNHLY, CDR2 FYNNEI. The CDR3 runs 13 residues. The V end was cut by 7 bases, the J end by 9 bases, with 13 bases between. CDR3 nucleotide sequence: TGTGCCAGCATAGTGGGAGTTGGTTCACCCCTCCACTTT. This encodes CASIVGVGSPLHF.

The chain links TRBV3-1 (or the pseudogene TRBV3-2) to TRBJ2-7; the D is unclear. The V end was cut by 1 base, the J end by 2 bases, with 12 bases between. Germline assignment: CDR1 LGHDT and CDR2 YNNKEL (reference sequence). The CDR3 is 15 amino acids. DNA for the CDR3: TGTGCCAGCAGCCAAGGGCTAGACGTTACCTACGAGCAGTACTTC. It codes for CASSQGLDVTYEQYF.

The chain links TRBV6-5 to TRBJ2-7, with a weak D call TRBD1 (5 bases). This CDR3 has 11 amino acids. Germline V lookup: CDR1 MNHEY, CDR2 SVGAGI. Trimming removed 8 bases from V and 4 bases from J, with 9 bases in between. As DNA, the CDR3 is TGTGCCAGCGCTAGGGGTTACGAGCAGTACTTC. Encoded protein: CASARGYEQYF.

V is TRBV19 and J is TRBJ1-5; no clear D. This CDR3 comprises 14 residues. Germline CDR1 reads LNHDA; CDR2 reads SQIVND (reference sequence). The ends were cut back, 3 bases at V and 6 bases at J, with 12 bases in the middle. As DNA, the CDR3 is TGTGCCAGTAGTATGGTAGGGAAGGGTCAGCCCCAGCATTTT. It encodes CASSMVGKGQPQHF.

J is TRBJ2-1 and V is TRBV27; 9 nucleotides align to TRBD2. Germline CDR1 and CDR2: MNHEY and SMNVEV (reference sequence). J gave up 7 bases and V 4 bases, and 8 bases lay outside the gene matches. CDR3 length equals 15 residues. Written as DNA, the CDR3 is TGTGCCAGCAGTTCGGCGGATAGCGGGAGAAATGAGCAGTTCTTC. This gives the protein CASSSADSGRNEQFF.

This chain connects TRBV20-1 to TRBJ2-7; D remains ambiguous. From germline, CDR1 is DFQATT and CDR2 SNEGSKA (reference sequence). The CDR3 consists of 13 residues. V lost 3 bases, J lost 1 base, and 10 bases lay in between. CDR3 bases: TGCAGTGCTAGTTCCCGACGGTCCTACGAGCAGTACTTC. Encoded protein: CSASSRRSYEQYF.

The rearrangement joins TRBV6-5 to TRBJ2-1; D perhaps matches TRBD2 (5 bases). V was shortened by 2 bases and J by 9 bases, with 11 bases between the two germline ends. The CDR3 contains 13 residues. Germline-derived CDR1 and CDR2 are MNHEY and SVGAGI. As DNA, the CDR3 is TGTGCCAGCAGTTACACGCGGGTGAGTGAGCAGTTCTTC. Residues: CASSYTRVSEQFF.

The chain carries TRBV5-5 and TRBJ2-1; TRBD1 matches 10 bases. Losses at the gene ends were 4 bases for V and 13 bases for J; bases not matched to a gene: 8. In germline, CDR1 is SGHKS, CDR2 YYEKEE (reference sequence). The CDR3 extends over 13 amino acids. The CDR3 spells CASSTGTGAFQFF. The CDR3 DNA reads as TGTGCCAGCAGCACTGGGACAGGGGCCTTTCAGTTCTTC.